This T cell receptor beta chain is drawn from a study of T cell clonality in common variable immunodeficiency. The study, taken as a whole, reports: Compared with controls, CVID subjects had fewer shared TCRbeta clones. Fewer deletions and N-nucleotide insertions were reportedly seen in common variable immunodeficiency TCR beta sequences.

Comments on this clone: The antigen is unknown. Sequencing ends 3 residues short of the CDR3 end; the germline J gene provides the rest.

Of CVID subjects, under 17 were female and over 25 male, mean age roughly 37. For at least one year, all CVID subjects received replacement immunoglobulin. Profiled with immunoSEQ multiplex PCR; TCRdb holds only in-frame clones, not every one. The sample offers 15,000 to 25,000 clones and no singletons, the top ten holding more than 20%. The CDR3 sequence is 18 residues long. V was cut by 0 bases and J by 6 bases, with 22 bases left in between. Germline CDR1 reads SGHRS; CDR2 reads YFSETQ. The chain employs TRBV5-1 and TRBJ1-5, with D possibly matching TRBD1 (5 bases). The clonotype comes from a human donor with common variable immunodeficiency. Sequencing input: peripheral blood mononuclear cells. The sequenced part of the CDR3 DNA is TGCGCCAGCAGCTTGGTATTTTATCCAGGAGATCAGGGTCAGCCC. Amino acid sequence: CASSLVFYPGDQGQP. The full CDR3 protein reads CASSLVFYPGDQGQPQHF.